This paragraph reports one TCR beta chain. cDNA came from about 0.5 to 1 ug RNA primed by random hexamers. TCRdb fed the immunoSEQ multiplex PCR reads into MiXCR, producing one record per CDR3 protein. There are roughly 67,000 distinct CDR3 sequences in the sample; approximately 94% occur only once, and around 0.4% lies in the top ten. This specimen comes from a study of CD8 T cells in Susac syndrome. This TCR came from a human donor with multiple sclerosis. The sequenced material came from CD8+ T cells from PBMCs.

The CDR3 is CSAPGPAGELFF. CDR3 sequence (DNA): TGCAGCGCCCCCGGACCGGCGGGGGAGCTGTTTTTT. The chain is built from TRBV29-1 and TRBJ2-2; D call uncertain. This CDR3 region has 12 residues. Trimming took off 7 bases at V and 8 bases at J, with 14 bases between the two ends. Germline CDR1 is SQVTM and CDR2 is ANQGSEA.